These T cell receptor beta chains were read from a single sample in a study of blood T cell repertoires in COVID-19. Generated by immunoSEQ multiplex PCR, the TCRdb table keeps only in-frame clones and is missing some. Of approximately 220,000 clones listed, around 82% are singletons. The specimen sequenced was PBMCs or T cells enriched from blood (not recorded which). These receptors originate from a woman between 45 and 65 years old who had been exposed to COVID-19. The CDR3 runs from the conserved cysteine through the conserved F or W. D genes are given only for firm matches.

v_call	d_call	j_call	cdr3_aa
TRBV28	-	TRBJ2-7	CASSLLRGHHYF
TRBV6-1	TRBD1	TRBJ1-1	CASSVSLTGTVSTEAFF
TRBV6-5	TRBD1	TRBJ1-3	CASSYGDRGSGNTIYF
TRBV5-1	TRBD2	TRBJ2-5	CASRAASGGSETQYF
TRBV5-4	TRBD1	TRBJ1-1	CASSLPGTGWNTEAFF
TRBV12-3/TRBV12-4	TRBD1	TRBJ1-2	CASRDRGGYGYTF
TRBV25-1	TRBD1	TRBJ1-5	CASGGQGSNQPQHF
TRBV6-1	-	TRBJ2-1	CASSEKGSPYNEQFF
TRBV30	TRBD1	TRBJ2-4	CAWNSGDRGDIQYF
TRBV4-3	-	TRBJ2-1	CASSRTGSSYNEQFF
TRBV9	TRBD2	TRBJ2-2	CASSVLGLATPGELFF
TRBV4-1	-	TRBJ2-2	CASSQGATGELFF
TRBV19	-	TRBJ2-1	CASRGMGTQGNEQFF
TRBV28	-	TRBJ1-2	CASTSHGGGRDGYTF
TRBV3-1/TRBV3-2	TRBD2	TRBJ2-5	CASSQGPHLSGGGKTQYF
TRBV14	-	TRBJ1-2	CASSPGRRVGYTF
TRBV12-3/TRBV12-4	-	TRBJ1-1	CASTTDRNTEAFF
TRBV7-2	-	TRBJ1-1	CASSLPGRGREAFF
TRBV5-1	TRBD2	TRBJ2-2	CASRWGTSGTGELFF
TRBV13	-	TRBJ2-6	CASSFSQARSGANVLTF
TRBV7-2	TRBD1	TRBJ2-5	CASSLAGDRGVYEYF
TRBV5-1	TRBD2	TRBJ2-1	CASSLQPSGGANYNEQFF
TRBV11-2	-	TRBJ1-6	CASSPGQLDNSPLHF
TRBV6-1	-	TRBJ1-2	CASSENPDYGYTF
TRBV19	TRBD1	TRBJ1-1	CASSIGDRAAEAFF
TRBV6-5	TRBD2	TRBJ2-1	CASSNKRGGYNEQFF
TRBV6-4	TRBD2	TRBJ2-5	CASKILAGGRQETQYF
TRBV27	-	TRBJ1-1	CASSSPFLNTEAFF
TRBV28	-	TRBJ1-6	CASSLEGRRSPLHF
TRBV28	-	TRBJ1-2	CASSPGVYGYTF
TRBV11-2	TRBD1	TRBJ1-5	CASSRGQGHNQPQHF
TRBV2	TRBD1	TRBJ2-7	CASSEASGQGAYEQYF
TRBV9	-	TRBJ1-3	CASSVQGAGNTIYF